Below, 12 T cell receptor beta chains from the same sample are listed, as sequenced in a study of beta chain features in type 1 diabetes. Investigators reverse transcribed all isolated RNA, so they sequenced expressed TCRB transcripts. Sequenced by immunoSEQ multiplex PCR; TCRdb stores in-frame clones only, minus some. The data show around 310,000 clones, with approximately 10% seen just once and 0.015% to 0.02% held by the top ten. The sequencing sample was made of naive CD4+ T cells from blood. The receptors originated from a woman younger than 45 in good health.

This rearrangement joins TRBV20-1 to TRBJ2-5, with D perhaps TRBD1 (5 bases). The germline CDR1 and CDR2 sequences are DFQATT and SNEGSKA (reference sequence). The CDR3 is 11 residues long. For the CDR3, the DNA is TGCAGCGAGTCCCCAGGGGAGACCCAGTACTTC. It codes for CSESPGETQYF.

This clone was found a few times. Here the CDR3 reads CASSVQGRAPYNEQFF. Here the CDR3 DNA reads TGTGCCAGCAGTGTACAGGGGCGGGCACCCTACAATGAGCAGTTCTTC. The chain links TRBV6-1 to TRBJ2-1; TRBD1 matches 7 bases. Germline V gene sequence: CDR1 MNHNS, CDR2 SASEGT. CDR3 length: 16 residues. The trim removed 4 bases at V and 2 bases at J, leaving 8 bases unmatched.

This chain joins TRBV28 and TRBJ2-1, with TRBD2 identical over 12 bases. Germline V lookup: CDR1 MDHEN, CDR2 SYDVKM. V lost 6 bases and J lost 0; bases outside the gene matches: 12. The CDR3 is made up of 19 amino acids. This chain's CDR3 is CASSSPGLAGVSSYNEQFF. The CDR3 coding sequence is TGTGCCAGCAGCTCACCGGGACTAGCGGGCGTGAGCTCCTACAATGAGCAGTTCTTC.

The V call is TRBV4-3, the J call TRBJ2-1; 10 bases are shared with TRBD2. The CDR3 runs 18 residues. Germline values: CDR1 LGHNA, CDR2 YSLEER. Trimming removed 0 bases from V and 7 bases from J; junction bases left unmatched: 12. The CDR3 DNA is TGCGCCAGCAGCCAAGAGGGGTCTAGCGGGAGCCTAGGTAATGAGCAGTTCTTC. Encoded protein: CASSQEGSSGSLGNEQFF.

In its sample, this clone was seen a few times. The rearrangement links TRBV7-9 to TRBJ1-5; D call uncertain. This CDR3 is 14 amino acids long. Germline V gene data show CDR1 as SEHNR and CDR2 as FQNEAQ (reference sequence). Trimming removed 3 bases from V and 1 base from J, with 7 bases in between. Here the CDR3 DNA reads TGTGCCAGCAGCTTTGCGGGAAGCAATCAGCCCCAGCATTTT. Amino acid sequence: CASSFAGSNQPQHF.

On this clone itself: Other nucleotide sequences from this sample produce the same CDR3. The genes are TRBV18 and TRBJ2-5; D not certain. The CDR3 spans 13 residues. Germline loops: CDR1 KGHSH, CDR2 LQKENI. Trimming removed 0 bases from V and 5 bases from J, with 7 bases in between. CDR3 amino acids: CASSPPVRETQYF. In DNA form, the CDR3 reads TGTGCCAGCTCACCACCGGTGAGGGAGACCCAGTACTTC.

This rearrangement joins TRBV4-1 to TRBJ1-1; maybe TRBD1 (6 bases). The CDR3 consists of 16 residues. Germline-derived CDR1 and CDR2 are MGHRA and YSYEKL. V gave up 0 bases and J gave up 1 base, with 12 bases separating them. The CDR3 coding sequence is TGCGCCAGCAGCCAAGATAGGGGGACCAGGAACACTGAAGCTTTCTTT. The encoded protein is CASSQDRGTRNTEAFF.

The chain has TRBV30 and TRBJ2-5; D is unresolved. The CDR3 is 11 amino acids. In germline, CDR1 is GTSNPN, CDR2 SVGIG (reference sequence). V shed 3 bases and J shed 3 bases, with 5 bases lying between them. The CDR3 bases are TGTGCCTGGAGCCTCGAAGAGACCCAGTACTTC. Its protein product is CAWSLEETQYF.

This chain connects TRBV5-1 to TRBJ2-3, with TRBD2 matching 9 bases. The germline CDR1 and CDR2 sequences are SGHRS and YFSETQ. CDR3 length equals 16 residues. V lost 0 bases to trimming and J lost 4 bases; unmatched junction nucleotides: 6. CDR3 sequence: CASSLGSVAGADTQYF. DNA for the CDR3: TGCGCCAGCAGCTTGGGTTCGGTAGCGGGAGCAGATACGCAGTATTTT.

The V gene is TRBV29-1, the J gene TRBJ2-3; 10 nucleotides match TRBD2. In germline, CDR1 is SQVTM, CDR2 ANQGSEA. Trimming at V came to 2 bases and at J to 6 bases, leaving 2 bases not matched to a gene. The CDR3 covers 13 residues. CDR3 residues: CSVERAGGDTQYF. As DNA, the CDR3 is TGCAGCGTTGAAAGAGCGGGAGGGGATACGCAGTATTTT.

This chain uses TRBV4-2 with TRBJ2-5; TRBD1 matches at 7 bases. V lost 4 bases and J lost 1; bases outside the gene matches: 6. CDR1 and CDR2 (germline): LGHNA, YNFKEQ. This CDR3 contains 15 residues. The CDR3 bases are TGTGCCAGCAGCCGCTCGGGACAGCCCCAAGAGACCCAGTACTTC. Protein sequence: CASSRSGQPQETQYF.

J is TRBJ2-1 and V is TRBV5-6, with 7 bases aligning to TRBD2. J was trimmed by 5 bases and V by 1 base; bases with no gene match: 6. This CDR3 has 15 residues. The germline CDR1 and CDR2 sequences are SGHDT and YYEEEE. CDR3 sequence (DNA): TGTGCCAGCAGCTTGATGTCTAGCGGAAACAATGAGCAGTTCTTC. Its protein product is CASSLMSSGNNEQFF.